These 20 T cell receptor beta chains share one sample of origin, sequenced in a study of blood T cell repertoires in COVID-19. Sequencing was performed with immunoSEQ multiplex PCR; in TCRdb, only in-frame clones are kept and a portion is missing. The profile shows roughly 86,000 clones, about 88% of them singletons. The material sequenced was peripheral blood. The receptors originated from a middle-aged man with acute or convalescent COVID-19.

The chain links TRBV27 to TRBJ2-4; the match to TRBD1 covers 9 bases. CDR1 is MNHEY, CDR2 SMNVEV, per germline (reference sequence). The CDR3 loop spans 14 amino acids. V lost 5 bases to trimming and J lost 4 bases; unmatched junction nucleotides: 3. CDR3 bases: TGTGCCAGCAGTCCGGACAGGGGAAAAAACATTCAGTACTTC. As protein: CASSPDRGKNIQYF.

The chain recombines TRBV5-4 with TRBJ2-3, with 10 positions matching TRBD2. Germline loops: CDR1 SGHNT, CDR2 YYREEE (reference sequence). CDR3 size: 17 residues. V gave up 4 bases and J gave up 11 bases; unmatched junction bases: 19. Here the CDR3 DNA reads TGTGCCAGCAGCACGGACAGAGGGCGGCTAGCGGGAGTAGTGCAGTATTTT. Protein: CASSTDRGRLAGVVQYF.

The gene calls are TRBV19 and TRBJ2-7; 12 nucleotides agree with TRBD2. Germline assignment: CDR1 LNHDA and CDR2 SQIVND (reference sequence). Trimming cost V 3 bases and J 7 bases; bases outside gene matches: 34. CDR3 length: 24 amino acids. The DNA for the CDR3 is TGTGCCAGTAGTATGCCCCGCGGTAAGCAGCTAGCGGGAGGGCCTTTACCGTGCCCCCCTGAGCAGTACTTC. As protein: CASSMPRGKQLAGGPLPCPPEQYF.

The gene calls are TRBV5-1 and TRBJ1-3, with D possibly TRBD1 on 6 matching bases. Germline V CDR1 and CDR2: SGHRS, YFSETQ. V was trimmed by 4 bases and J by 3 bases, leaving 14 bases between them. CDR3 length equals 15 residues. The CDR3 sequence: CASSRGALGGNTIYF. The CDR3 nucleotides read TGCGCCAGCAGCCGGGGGGCTTTAGGTGGAAACACCATATATTTT.

CDR3: CASSLQGAGETQYF. In DNA form, the CDR3 reads TGTGCCAGCAGCCTACAGGGGGCTGGAGAGACCCAGTACTTC. The chain is built from TRBV5-8 and TRBJ2-5, with TRBD1 matching over 9 bases. Germline loops: CDR1 SGHTS, CDR2 YDEGEE. Trimming at V came to 4 bases and at J to 4 bases, leaving 5 bases not matched to a gene. CDR3 length equals 14 residues.

This clone is a singleton in its sample. The V and J genes are TRBV7-9 and TRBJ2-5; D gene unclear. Germline V gives CDR1 SEHNR, CDR2 FQNEAQ (reference sequence). Trimming removed 5 bases at V and 5 bases at J, with 15 bases between. The CDR3 runs 14 residues. The CDR3 protein is CASSHPPPGETQYF. The CDR3 coding sequence is TGTGCCAGCAGCCACCCCCCACCCGGGGAGACCCAGTACTTC.

The V gene is TRBV27, the J gene TRBJ2-7; D unresolved. Germline lookup yields CDR1 MNHEY and CDR2 SMNVEV (reference sequence). V was trimmed by 3 bases and J by 4 bases, leaving 16 bases between them. The CDR3 is 15 residues long. CDR3 sequence reads: CASSFRRGLQYEQYF. DNA of the CDR3: TGTGCCAGCAGTTTCCGCCGAGGCCTACAATACGAGCAGTACTTC.

This chain uses TRBV19 with TRBJ1-2; D is perhaps TRBD1 (6 bases). Trimming removed 8 bases from V and 0 bases from J, with 10 bases in between. This CDR3 spans 13 amino acids. Germline CDR1 and CDR2: LNHDA and SQIVND (reference sequence). CDR3 sequence reads: CASDGGSNYGYTF. The CDR3 DNA sequence: TGTGCCAGTGATGGGGGCTCTAACTATGGCTACACCTTC. Combining the CDR3 with reference TRBV19 and TRBJ1-2 gives the whole variable domain DGGITQSPKYLFRKEGQNVTLSCEQNLNHDAMYWYRQDPGQGLRLIYYSQIVNDFQKGDIAEGYSVSREKKESFPLTVTSAQKNPTAFYLCASDGGSNYGYTFGSGTRLTVV.

The rearrangement links TRBV5-6 to TRBJ2-5; 7 bases map to TRBD2. V trimming: 3 bases; J trimming: 2 bases; junction bases outside the gene matches: 7. From germline, CDR1 is SGHDT and CDR2 YYEEEE. This CDR3 contains 15 residues. In nucleotides, the CDR3 is TGTGCCAGCAGCTCTCCGTCGGGGGGACAAGAGACCCAGTACTTC. Protein: CASSSPSGGQETQYF.

For the CDR3, the DNA is TGCAGTGCTAGTAAGCCCAACACCGGGGAGCTGTTTTTT. This translates into CSASKPNTGELFF. J is TRBJ2-2 and V is TRBV20-1; D is unclear. Germline CDR1 is DFQATT and CDR2 is SNEGSKA (reference sequence). This CDR3 is built from 13 residues. Trimming removed 3 bases at V and 2 bases at J, with 7 bases between.

The chain carries TRBV6-2 or TRBV6-3 and TRBJ2-1; D may be TRBD2 (5 bases). This CDR3 has 12 residues. V gave up 6 bases and J gave up 9 bases, with 12 bases separating them. Germline CDR1 reads MNHEY; CDR2 reads SVGEGT. The CDR3 spells CASSPLAIEQFF. CDR3 nucleotides: TGTGCCAGCAGCCCCCTAGCAATTGAGCAGTTCTTC.

This sequence joins TRBV6-6 and TRBJ1-4; no clear D gene. The length of the CDR3 is 15 residues. The V and J ends lost 6 bases and 3 bases respectively, with 14 bases between them. Germline lookup yields CDR1 MNHNY and CDR2 SVGAGI (reference sequence). The CDR3 bases are TGTGCCAGCAGACTACTCGGGTACTCTAATGAAAAACTGTTTTTT. Its protein is CASRLLGYSNEKLFF.

This clone occurred once. V is TRBV18 and J is TRBJ1-2; perhaps TRBD1 as D (6 bases). V dropped 2 bases and J dropped 0 bases, with 13 bases sitting between them. Germline V gene lookup returns CDR1 KGHSH and CDR2 LQKENI. The CDR3 is made up of 16 amino acids. The CDR3 nucleotides are TGTGCCAGCTCACCAGAAACTCAGGGGACTAACTATGGCTACACCTTC. Protein product: CASSPETQGTNYGYTF.

The V gene is TRBV4-2, the J gene TRBJ1-2, with D perhaps TRBD1 (5 bases). CDR1 is LGHNA and CDR2 is YNFKEQ in the germline V gene. Trimming removed 1 base from V and 8 bases from J, with 14 bases in between. This CDR3 contains 14 residues. The CDR3 nucleotides read TGTGCCAGCAGCCAAGGGAGGGGTGGGGAAGGCTACACCTTC. Amino acid sequence: CASSQGRGGEGYTF.

V usage is TRBV3-1 (or the pseudogene TRBV3-2) and J usage is TRBJ1-2, with D maybe TRBD1 (6 bases). Per germline, CDR1 LGHDT and CDR2 YNNKEL (reference sequence). Trimming took 5 bases from V and 2 from J, leaving 18 bases between them. The CDR3 totals 16 residues. CDR3 region: CASSARQTGENYGYTF. CDR3 sequence (DNA): TGTGCCAGCAGCGCAAGACAGACAGGAGAAAACTATGGCTACACCTTC.

This clone was counted a single time. This chain connects TRBV7-2 to TRBJ1-4, with TRBD1 matching 8 bases. The J segment lost 4 bases and the V segment lost 1 base, leaving 8 bases of the junction unmatched. CDR3 length equals 17 residues. Per germline, CDR1 SGHTA and CDR2 FQGNSA. The DNA of the CDR3 is TGTGCCAGCAGCTTAGGGGGGACAGGAGGAGGTAATGAAAAACTGTTTTTT. Its protein is CASSLGGTGGGNEKLFF. The full variable domain, in which reference TRBV7-2 and TRBJ1-4 provide the parts outside the CDR3, is GAGVSQSPSNKVTEKGKDVELRCDPISGHTALYWYRQSLGQGLEFLIYFQGNSAPDKSGLPSDRFSAERTGGSVSTLTIQRTQQEDSAVYLCASSLGGTGGGNEKLFFGSGTQLSVL.

The chain couples TRBV7-3 to TRBJ1-1; D is unresolved. V lost 2 bases and J lost 3, with 7 bases in between. The CDR3 extends over 13 amino acids. The germline V gene encodes CDR1 SGHTA and CDR2 FQGTGA. CDR3 loop: CASSLPGYTEAFF. Written as DNA, the CDR3 is TGTGCCAGCAGCTTACCGGGTTACACTGAAGCTTTCTTT.

This clone has just one count. The V gene is TRBV6-1, the J gene TRBJ1-5; 9 bases line up with TRBD1. The germline V gene has CDR1 MNHNS and CDR2 SASEGT. The CDR3 has 15 amino acids. V lost 1 base, J lost 5 bases, and 3 bases stayed unmatched. The CDR3 region is CASSEEGQGHQPQHF. The CDR3 DNA sequence: TGTGCCAGCAGTGAAGAGGGACAGGGTCATCAGCCCCAGCATTTT.

The J gene is TRBJ2-5, the V gene TRBV5-1, with 7 nucleotides matching TRBD1. Germline-derived CDR1 and CDR2 are SGHRS and YFSETQ. The CDR3 contains 14 residues. Trimming at V came to 0 bases and at J to 5 bases, leaving 4 bases not matched to a gene. The CDR3 DNA sequence: TGCGCCAGCAGCTTGGAACAGGGGTGGGAGACCCAGTACTTC. Translated: CASSLEQGWETQYF.

This clone appeared once. This chain uses TRBV7-9 with TRBJ2-1; D might be TRBD1 (6 bases). This CDR3 has 16 residues. Germline values: CDR1 SEHNR, CDR2 FQNEAQ (reference sequence). Trimming stripped 4 bases from V and 0 bases from J, with 13 bases between. CDR3 sequence reads: CASSSKEDSSYNEQFF. DNA for the CDR3: TGTGCCAGCAGCTCCAAAGAGGACAGCTCCTACAATGAGCAGTTCTTC.